The present TCR beta chain was sequenced within a study of blood T cells in healthy people across ages. Regarding this clonotype: What it binds is unknown.

Donors were healthy Caucasian individuals from Russia aged about 6 to 95. PBMCs numbering at least 6.5 million were isolated per sample. Trimming stripped 4 bases from V and 6 bases from J, with 7 bases between. CDR1 LGHDT and CDR2 YNNKEL come from the germline V gene (reference sequence). The CDR3 runs to 11 residues. A J-beta primer mix and a sample-barcoded 5' primer were used in a second PCR of about 7 to 12 cycles. Each CDR3 protein is one row after TCRdb ran MiXCR on the 5' RACE reads. The table has around 520,000 distinct CDR3 sequences, 25% to 35% seen once. Study-level results: Researchers report that TCR beta diversity correlated strongly with naive T cell percentage.

These data also formed part of another study, on T cells of mothers and their children. This second study notes: Mothers yielded over 8.5 million CDR3 reads, children several million each.

The source material was blood. The chain employs TRBV3-1 and TRBJ2-7; unclear D gene. The TCR sequence derives from a boy between 2 and 10 years old in good health. CDR3: CASSRRAEQYF. The DNA for the CDR3 is TGTGCCAGCAGCCGTCGGGCCGAGCAGTACTTC.